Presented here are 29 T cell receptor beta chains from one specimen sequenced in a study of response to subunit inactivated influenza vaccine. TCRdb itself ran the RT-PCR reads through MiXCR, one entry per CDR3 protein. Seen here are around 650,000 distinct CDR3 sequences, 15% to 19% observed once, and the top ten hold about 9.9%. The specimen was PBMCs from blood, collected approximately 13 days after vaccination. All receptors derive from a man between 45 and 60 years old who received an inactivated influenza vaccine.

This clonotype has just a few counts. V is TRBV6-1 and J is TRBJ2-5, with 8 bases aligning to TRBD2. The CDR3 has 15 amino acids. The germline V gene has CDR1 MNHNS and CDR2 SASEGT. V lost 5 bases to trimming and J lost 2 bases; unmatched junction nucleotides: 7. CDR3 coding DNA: TGTGCCAGCAGTCCTACACTAGCGGCTCAAGAGACCCAGTACTTC. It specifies CASSPTLAAQETQYF.

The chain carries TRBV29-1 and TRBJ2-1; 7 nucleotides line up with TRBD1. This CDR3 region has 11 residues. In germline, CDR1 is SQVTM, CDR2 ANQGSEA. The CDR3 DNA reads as TGCAACTGCGACAGGGACAATGAGCAGTTCTTC. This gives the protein CNCDRDNEQFF.

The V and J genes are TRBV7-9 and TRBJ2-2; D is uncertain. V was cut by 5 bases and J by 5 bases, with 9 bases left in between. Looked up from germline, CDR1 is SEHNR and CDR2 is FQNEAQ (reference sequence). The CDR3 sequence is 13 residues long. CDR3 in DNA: TGTGCCAGCAGCACAACCCAGACCGGGGAGCTGTTTTTT. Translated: CASSTTQTGELFF.

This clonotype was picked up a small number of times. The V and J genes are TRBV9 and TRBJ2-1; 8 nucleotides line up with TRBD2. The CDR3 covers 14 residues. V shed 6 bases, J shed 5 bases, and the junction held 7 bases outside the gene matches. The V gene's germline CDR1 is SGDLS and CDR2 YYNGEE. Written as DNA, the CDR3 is TGTGCCAGCACCCCCGGGACTAGGAACAATGAGCAGTTCTTC. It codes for CASTPGTRNNEQFF.

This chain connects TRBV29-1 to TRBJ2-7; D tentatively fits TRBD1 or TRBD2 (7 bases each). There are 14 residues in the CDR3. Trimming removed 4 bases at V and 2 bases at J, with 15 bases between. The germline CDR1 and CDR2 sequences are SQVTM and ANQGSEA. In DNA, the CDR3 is TGCAGCGTTGTAGGGGGCCGGGAGGCCTACGAGCAGTACTTC. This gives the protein CSVVGGREAYEQYF.

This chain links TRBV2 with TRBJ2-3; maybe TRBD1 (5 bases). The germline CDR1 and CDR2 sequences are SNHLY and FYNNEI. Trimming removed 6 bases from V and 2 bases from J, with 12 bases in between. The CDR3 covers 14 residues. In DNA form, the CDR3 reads TGTGCCAGCAGCCGTCGACAGAACACAGATACGCAGTATTTT. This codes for CASSRRQNTDTQYF.

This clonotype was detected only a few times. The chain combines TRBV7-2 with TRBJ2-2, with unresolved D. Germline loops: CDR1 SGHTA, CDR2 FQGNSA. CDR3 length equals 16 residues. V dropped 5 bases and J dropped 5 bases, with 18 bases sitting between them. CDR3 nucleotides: TGTGCCAGCAGCCCGGCGGCCGACCGGCGGACCGGGGAGCTGTTTTTT. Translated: CASSPAADRRTGELFF.

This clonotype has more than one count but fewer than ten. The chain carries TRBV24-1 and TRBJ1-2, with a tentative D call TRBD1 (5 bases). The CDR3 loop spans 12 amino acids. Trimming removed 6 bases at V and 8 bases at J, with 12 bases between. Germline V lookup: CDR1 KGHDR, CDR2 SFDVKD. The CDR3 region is CATSTGQGGYTF. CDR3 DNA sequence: TGTGCCACCAGTACGGGGCAAGGAGGCTACACCTTC.

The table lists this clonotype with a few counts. CDR3 sequence: CSARPGTAIKNTEAFF. CDR3 in DNA: TGCAGTGCTAGACCCGGGACAGCTATAAAGAACACTGAAGCTTTCTTT. The V call is TRBV20-1, the J call TRBJ1-1; 7 nucleotides match TRBD1. J was trimmed by 1 base and V by 2 bases; bases with no gene match: 10. The CDR3 runs 16 residues. Germline V lookup: CDR1 DFQATT, CDR2 SNEGSKA (reference sequence).

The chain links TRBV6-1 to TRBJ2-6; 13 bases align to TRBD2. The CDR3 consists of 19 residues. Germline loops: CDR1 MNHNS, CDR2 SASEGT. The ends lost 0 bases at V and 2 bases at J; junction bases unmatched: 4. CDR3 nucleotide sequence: TGTGCCAGCAGTGAAGCTGGACTAGCGGGAGTCCCTGGGGCCAACGTCCTGACTTTC. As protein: CASSEAGLAGVPGANVLTF.

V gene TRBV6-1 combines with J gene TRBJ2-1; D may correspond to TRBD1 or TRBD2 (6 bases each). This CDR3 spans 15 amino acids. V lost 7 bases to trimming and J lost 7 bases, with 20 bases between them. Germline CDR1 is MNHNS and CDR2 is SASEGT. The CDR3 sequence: CASTPAGGQRNEQFF. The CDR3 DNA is TGTGCCAGCACCCCCGCTGGGGGGCAACGTAATGAGCAGTTCTTC.

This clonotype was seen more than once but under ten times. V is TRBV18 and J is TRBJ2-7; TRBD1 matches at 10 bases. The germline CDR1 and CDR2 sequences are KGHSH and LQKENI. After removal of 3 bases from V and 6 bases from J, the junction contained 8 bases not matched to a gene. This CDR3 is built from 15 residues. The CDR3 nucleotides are TGTGCCAGCTCACCTGGCGGGACAGGGGATGCCGAGCAGTACTTC. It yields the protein CASSPGGTGDAEQYF. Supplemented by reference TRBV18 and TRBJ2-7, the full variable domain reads NAGVMQNPRHLVRRRGQEARLRCSPMKGHSHVYWYRQLPEEGLKFMVYLQKENIIDESGMPKERFSAEFPKEGPSILRIQQVVRGDSAAYFCASSPGGTGDAEQYFGPGTRLTVT.

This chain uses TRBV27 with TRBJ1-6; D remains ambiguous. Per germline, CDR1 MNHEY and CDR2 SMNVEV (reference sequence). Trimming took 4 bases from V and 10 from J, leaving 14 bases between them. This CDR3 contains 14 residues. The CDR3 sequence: CASSSILVGSPLHF. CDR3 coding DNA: TGTGCCAGCAGTTCGATACTCGTCGGCTCACCCCTCCACTTT.

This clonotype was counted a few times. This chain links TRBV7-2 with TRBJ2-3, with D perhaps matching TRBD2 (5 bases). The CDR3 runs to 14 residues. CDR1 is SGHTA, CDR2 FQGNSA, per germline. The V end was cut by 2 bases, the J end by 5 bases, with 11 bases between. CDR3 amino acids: CASSLIRAGDTQYF. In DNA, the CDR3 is TGTGCCAGCAGCTTAATTCGGGCGGGAGATACGCAGTATTTT.

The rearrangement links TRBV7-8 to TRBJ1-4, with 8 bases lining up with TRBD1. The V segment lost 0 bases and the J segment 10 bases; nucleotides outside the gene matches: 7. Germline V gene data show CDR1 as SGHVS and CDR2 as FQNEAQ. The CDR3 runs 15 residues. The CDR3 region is CASSLALRDRRKLFF. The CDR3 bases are TGTGCCAGCAGCTTAGCGCTCCGGGACAGGAGAAAACTGTTTTTT.

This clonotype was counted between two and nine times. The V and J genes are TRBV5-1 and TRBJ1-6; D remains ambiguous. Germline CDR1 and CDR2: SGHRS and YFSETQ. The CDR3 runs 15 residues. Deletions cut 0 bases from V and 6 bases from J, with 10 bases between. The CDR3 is CASSLEGRSNSPLHF. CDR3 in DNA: TGCGCCAGCAGCTTGGAAGGCAGGTCTAATTCACCCCTCCACTTT.

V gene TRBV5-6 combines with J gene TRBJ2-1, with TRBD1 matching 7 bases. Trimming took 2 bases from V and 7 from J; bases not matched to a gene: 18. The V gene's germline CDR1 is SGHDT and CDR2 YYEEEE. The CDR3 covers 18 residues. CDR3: CASSFLFERPGQRNEQFF. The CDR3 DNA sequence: TGTGCCAGCAGCTTCTTATTCGAGAGGCCGGGACAGCGAAATGAGCAGTTCTTC.

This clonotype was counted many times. This CDR3 reads CAWSAKGTDTQYF. The DNA for the CDR3 is TGTGCCTGGAGTGCGAAGGGTACAGATACGCAGTATTTT. The V call is TRBV30, the J call TRBJ2-3; no reliable D call. Germline CDR1 GTSNPN, CDR2 SVGIG (reference sequence). This CDR3 contains 13 residues. The V end was cut by 1 base, the J end by 3 bases, with 8 bases between.

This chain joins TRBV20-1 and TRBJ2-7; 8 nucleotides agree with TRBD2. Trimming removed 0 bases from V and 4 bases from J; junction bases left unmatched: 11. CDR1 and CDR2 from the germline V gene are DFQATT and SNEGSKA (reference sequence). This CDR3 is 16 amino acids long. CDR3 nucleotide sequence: TGCAGTGCTAGAGATCTGGGAGCGGGAGATTTTTACGAGCAGTACTTC. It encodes CSARDLGAGDFYEQYF.

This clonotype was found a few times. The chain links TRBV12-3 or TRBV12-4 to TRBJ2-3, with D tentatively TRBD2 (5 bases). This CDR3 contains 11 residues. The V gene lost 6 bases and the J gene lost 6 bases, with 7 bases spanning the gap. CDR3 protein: CASRRGDTQYF. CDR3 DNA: TGTGCCAGCAGACGGGGTGATACGCAGTATTTT.

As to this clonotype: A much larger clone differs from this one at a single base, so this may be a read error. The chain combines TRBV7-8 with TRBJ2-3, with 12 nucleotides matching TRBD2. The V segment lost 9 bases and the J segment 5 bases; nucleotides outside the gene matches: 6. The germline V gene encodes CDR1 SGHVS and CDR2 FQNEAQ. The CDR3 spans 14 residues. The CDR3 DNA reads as TGTGCCAGAAGCCCGGGACTAGCGGGAGATACGCAGTATTTT. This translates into CARSPGLAGDTQYF.

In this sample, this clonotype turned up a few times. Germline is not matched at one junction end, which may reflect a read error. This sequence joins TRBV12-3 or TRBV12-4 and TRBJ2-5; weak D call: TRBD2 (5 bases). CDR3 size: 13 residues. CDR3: CASSIATKETQYF. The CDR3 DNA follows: TGTGCCAGCAGTATAGCGACTAAAGAGACCCAGTACTTC.

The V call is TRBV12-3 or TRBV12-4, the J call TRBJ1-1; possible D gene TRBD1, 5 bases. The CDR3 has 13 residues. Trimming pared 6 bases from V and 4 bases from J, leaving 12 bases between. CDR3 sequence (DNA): TGTGCCAGCAGAAAATTAGGGGTCACTGAAGCTTTCTTT. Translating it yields CASRKLGVTEAFF.

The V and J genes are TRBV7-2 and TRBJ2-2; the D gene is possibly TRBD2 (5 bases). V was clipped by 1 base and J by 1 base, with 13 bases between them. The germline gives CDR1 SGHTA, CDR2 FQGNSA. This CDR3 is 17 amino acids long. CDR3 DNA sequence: TGTGCCAGCAGCTTAGGTTTCGGGAAGCTGAACACCGGGGAGCTGTTTTTT. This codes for CASSLGFGKLNTGELFF.

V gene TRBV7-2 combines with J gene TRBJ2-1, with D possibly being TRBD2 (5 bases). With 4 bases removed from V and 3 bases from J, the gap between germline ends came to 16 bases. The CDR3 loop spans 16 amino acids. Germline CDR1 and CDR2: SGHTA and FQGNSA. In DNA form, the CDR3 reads TGTGCCAGCAGCTCGTCGGGGTTCCCCGTCTACAATGAGCAGTTCTTC. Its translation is CASSSSGFPVYNEQFF.

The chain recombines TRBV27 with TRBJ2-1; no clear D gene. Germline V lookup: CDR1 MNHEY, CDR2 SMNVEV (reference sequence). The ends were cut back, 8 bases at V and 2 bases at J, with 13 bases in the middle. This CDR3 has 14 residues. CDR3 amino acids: CASSRGSTYNEQFF. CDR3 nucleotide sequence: TGTGCCAGCTCCCGTGGCAGCACCTACAATGAGCAGTTCTTC.

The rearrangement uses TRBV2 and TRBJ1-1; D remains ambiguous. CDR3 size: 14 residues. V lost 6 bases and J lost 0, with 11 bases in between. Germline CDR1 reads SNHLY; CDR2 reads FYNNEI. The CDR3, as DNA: TGTGCCAGCAGGGCCGAGGAGATGAACACTGAAGCTTTCTTT. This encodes CASRAEEMNTEAFF.

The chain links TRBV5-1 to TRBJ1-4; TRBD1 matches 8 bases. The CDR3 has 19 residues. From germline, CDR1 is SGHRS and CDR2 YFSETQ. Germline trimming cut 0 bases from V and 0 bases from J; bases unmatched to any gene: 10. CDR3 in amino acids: CASSLDPGTGPTTNEKLFF. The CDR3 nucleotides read TGCGCCAGCAGCTTGGACCCCGGGACAGGACCTACAACTAATGAAAAACTGTTTTTT.

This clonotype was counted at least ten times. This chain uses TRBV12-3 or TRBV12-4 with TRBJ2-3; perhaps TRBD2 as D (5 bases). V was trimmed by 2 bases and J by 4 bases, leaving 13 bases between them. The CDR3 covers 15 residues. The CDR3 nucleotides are TGTGCCAGCAGTTTAAGGAGCGGAGGACCAGATACGCAGTATTTT. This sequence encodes CASSLRSGGPDTQYF.